The present T cell receptor beta chain was sequenced within a study of T cell changes during pregnancy in multiple sclerosis. The CDR3 sequence is 13 residues long. The V segment lost 5 bases and the J segment 3 bases; nucleotides outside the gene matches: 3. From germline, CDR1 is SEHNR and CDR2 FQNEAQ (reference sequence). Using immunoSEQ multiplex PCR, the repertoire was profiled, and TCRdb retains in-frame clones only, with some absent. The top ten hold around 5.4% of the sample, which has 29,000 or so clones, approximately 90% seen once. This sequence originates from a female donor with multiple sclerosis, enrolled in a pregnancy study. This specimen was CD8+ T cells from peripheral blood mononuclear cells, taken before pregnancy. V and J are TRBV7-9 and TRBJ1-1; the match to TRBD1 covers 7 bases. CDR3 nucleotides: TGTGCCAGCAGCAGGGGGCGGGACACTGAAGCTTTCTTT. It encodes CASSRGRDTEAFF.